This T cell receptor (beta chain) appears in the sequencing data of a study of beta chain features in type 1 diabetes. For this clone: Its target is unknown.

Isolated RNA was reverse transcribed in full, so expressed TCRB transcripts were sequenced. Naive, central memory and regulatory T cell samples yielded around 3.9 million reads on average. Libraries were prepared by immunoSEQ multiplex PCR; TCRdb keeps only in-frame clonotypes and omits some of them. The table lists about 160,000 clones, 8% to 8.5% of them singletons. Findings and limits, study-wide: Sequencing from cDNA could over-represent high-TCR-expressing cells. People with Type 1 diabetes carried modestly yet significantly shorter TCRB CDR3s in all four CD4+ subsets.

V lost 5 bases to trimming and J lost 0 bases, with 14 bases between them. Germline CDR1 and CDR2: SGHVS and FNYEAQ. The CDR3 has 15 amino acids. The clonotype was recovered from a woman younger than 30 with type 1 diabetes. Material: central memory CD4+ T cells from blood. This chain links TRBV7-6 with TRBJ2-7, with D perhaps matching TRBD1 (5 bases). CDR3 DNA sequence: TGTGCCAGCAGCCAAGGGGCGACAAGCTCCTACGAGCAGTACTTC. Translating it yields CASSQGATSSYEQYF.